This section outlines one TCR beta chain sequence together with its context. Antigen: not known. The data derive from a study of beta chain features in type 1 diabetes. Each sorted fraction was over 95% pure. Expressed TCRB transcripts were sequenced after all isolated RNA was converted to cDNA. The method was immunoSEQ multiplex PCR; TCRdb's version includes in-frame clones alone and lacks a portion of them. In the table there are fewer than 650,000 clones, roughly 15% of which are singletons. Regarding the study as a whole: Cells carrying high TCR expression could end up over-represented when cDNA is sequenced. The study notes PCR might favor shorter templates equally in patients and controls.

The germline CDR1 and CDR2 sequences are MGHDK and SYGVNS. The CDR3 spans 15 residues. V lost 1 base to trimming and J lost 3 bases, with 11 bases between them. The rearrangement joins TRBV25-1 to TRBJ2-3, with D unresolved. This TCR was sampled from a young man in good health. Material: naive CD4+ T cells from blood. The CDR3 sequence: CASSESTANTDTQYF. CDR3 nucleotides: TGTGCCAGCAGTGAATCTACCGCAAATACAGATACGCAGTATTTT.